The 11 T cell receptor beta chains below all came from one sample that was sequenced in a study of CD8 T cells in Susac syndrome. The RNA input was about 0.5 to 1 ug, and it was reverse transcribed with random hexamers. MiXCR, run by TCRdb on the immunoSEQ multiplex PCR reads, gives a single entry per CDR3 protein. This table holds roughly 200,000 distinct CDR3 sequences, approximately 96% found once. What was sequenced was CD4+ T cells from PBMCs. The source is a human donor with multiple sclerosis.

The chain recombines TRBV20-1 with TRBJ2-1; D is uncertain. This CDR3 has 10 residues. V was trimmed by 6 bases and J by 16 bases, leaving 16 bases between them. Germline CDR1 reads DFQATT; CDR2 reads SNEGSKA (reference sequence). DNA for the CDR3: TGCAGTGCGAGTGAAAAAGGGAAATTCTTC. This sequence encodes CSASEKGKFF.

The rearrangement uses TRBV29-1 and TRBJ1-1; possibly TRBD1 for D (5 bases). V shed 8 bases and J shed 3 bases, with 10 bases lying between them. This CDR3 has 11 amino acids. From germline, CDR1 is SQVTM and CDR2 ANQGSEA. The CDR3 reads CSHGGDTEAFF. For the CDR3, the DNA is TGCAGCCACGGAGGGGACACTGAAGCTTTCTTT. Full variable domain (missing parts from reference TRBV29-1 and TRBJ1-1): SAVISQKPSRDICQRGTSLTIQCQVDSQVTMMFWYRQQPGQSLTLIATANQGSEATYESGFVIDKFPISRPNLTFSTLTVSNMSPEDSSIYLCSHGGDTEAFFGQGTRLTVV.

The chain couples TRBV6-2 or TRBV6-3 to TRBJ2-7, with unresolved D. The CDR3 has 12 residues. Germline V gives CDR1 MNHEY, CDR2 SVGEGT. The V and J ends lost 6 bases and 0 bases respectively, with 6 bases between them. Here the CDR3 DNA reads TGTGCCAGCAGAACCAGCTCCTACGAGCAGTACTTC. It is translated as CASRTSSYEQYF.

This rearrangement joins TRBV28 to TRBJ1-5, with a tentative D call TRBD1 (6 bases). The length of the CDR3 is 14 residues. The V gene lost 1 base and the J gene lost 7 bases, with 11 bases spanning the gap. Germline CDR1 and CDR2: MDHEN and SYDVKM. CDR3 DNA sequence: TGTGCCAGCAGTTTATTAGGGGGTAAACAGCCCCAGCATTTT. Encoded protein: CASSLLGGKQPQHF.

The V call is TRBV19, the J call TRBJ2-1; 13 bases align to TRBD2. V trimming: 3 bases; J trimming: 9 bases; junction bases outside the gene matches: 5. There are 15 residues in the CDR3. Germline loops: CDR1 LNHDA, CDR2 SQIVND (reference sequence). The CDR3 reads CASSISGLAGIEQFF. The CDR3 coding sequence is TGTGCCAGTAGTATTTCGGGACTAGCGGGGATTGAGCAGTTCTTC.

CDR3: CSARITESGSEQYF. The CDR3 DNA sequence: TGCAGTGCTAGAATTACGGAAAGTGGCAGCGAGCAGTACTTC. This chain joins TRBV20-1 and TRBJ2-7; no definite D call. The CDR3 contains 14 residues. Germline V gene sequence: CDR1 DFQATT, CDR2 SNEGSKA (reference sequence). Trimming took off 2 bases at V and 6 bases at J, with 17 bases between the two ends.

The V call is TRBV29-1, the J call TRBJ2-1; 7 bases agree with TRBD1. J lost 6 bases, V lost 5 bases, and 10 bases had no gene match. Germline CDR1 SQVTM, CDR2 ANQGSEA. CDR3 length equals 14 residues. The CDR3 loop is CSVSRAGGSNEQFF. The CDR3 DNA is TGCAGCGTTAGCCGGGCAGGGGGATCCAATGAGCAGTTCTTC.

The chain recombines TRBV2 with TRBJ1-1; tentatively, D is TRBD1 (6 bases). With 7 bases removed from V and 10 bases from J, the gap between germline ends came to 16 bases. CDR3 size: 12 residues. Germline loops: CDR1 SNHLY, CDR2 FYNNEI. This chain's CDR3 is CASTETQGLAFF. CDR3 in DNA: TGTGCCAGCACCGAGACACAGGGTTTAGCTTTCTTT.

The CDR3 DNA reads TGCAGTGCTAGACCGGACAGCAATCAGCCCCAGCATTTT. Amino acids: CSARPDSNQPQHF. V is TRBV20-1 and J is TRBJ1-5; no definite D call. Germline loops: CDR1 DFQATT, CDR2 SNEGSKA (reference sequence). The CDR3 spans 13 residues. Deletions cut 2 bases from V and 1 base from J, with 6 bases between.

The chain combines TRBV30 with TRBJ1-1; D is uncertain. With 2 bases removed from V and 1 base from J, the gap between germline ends came to 14 bases. Germline V gives CDR1 GTSNPN, CDR2 SVGIG (reference sequence). The CDR3 has 15 residues. DNA for the CDR3: TGTGCCTGGAGTATAGGTCACAGTTCGAACACTGAAGCTTTCTTT. It is translated as CAWSIGHSSNTEAFF.

The rearrangement uses TRBV5-4 and TRBJ1-1; D remains unclear. There are 13 residues in the CDR3. The V gene lost 4 bases and the J gene lost 0 bases, with 7 bases spanning the gap. Germline V gene lookup returns CDR1 SGHNT and CDR2 YYREEE (reference sequence). The CDR3 nucleotides are TGTGCCAGCAGCCGATTGATGAACACTGAAGCTTTCTTT. Protein: CASSRLMNTEAFF.